This is a list of T cell receptor beta chains from one sample in a study of blood T cell repertoires in COVID-19. Some clones are missing from TCRdb's copy, which holds only in-frame ones; the method was immunoSEQ multiplex PCR. Of 89,000 or so clones listed, about 82% are singletons. Source material: peripheral blood. These receptors all come from a man aged 50-59 years with active COVID-19. Each CDR3 is given with its conserved first and last residue. Fields, in order: J gene, clone size, V gene, CDR3 protein. Clone size is shown for a subset of rows, as once, few, many or a class of expanded clone.

TRBJ1-5	NA	TRBV19	CASSIVGGQPQHF
TRBJ2-7	NA	TRBV28	CASSHTGQGSSYEQYF
TRBJ2-6	NA	TRBV9	CASSEDRGPHVLTF
TRBJ2-2	NA	TRBV7-3	CASSFSGNTGELFF
TRBJ2-3	NA	TRBV28	CASSLNPPAGRWSTDTQYF
TRBJ1-1	NA	TRBV4-2	CASSRDREGKGAFF
TRBJ2-1	NA	TRBV19	CASSITGGRSEQFF
TRBJ2-7	NA	TRBV5-1	CASSQGTAYEQYF
TRBJ1-2	NA	TRBV4-1	CASSQLPPTRGNYGYTF
TRBJ1-1	NA	TRBV18	CASSPSGGRVEAFF
TRBJ2-3	NA	TRBV7-8	CASSSLYGGPSTDTQYF
TRBJ2-3	NA	TRBV30	CAWREGLGSTDTQYF
TRBJ2-1	NA	TRBV11-3	CASSQGIEQFF
TRBJ2-7	NA	TRBV5-1	CASSWMGQVYEQYF
TRBJ1-1	NA	TRBV5-1	CASRVGQGGTEAFF
TRBJ1-4	NA	TRBV27	CVSSEGPTNEKLFF
TRBJ2-7	once	TRBV25-1	CASSEHRAEQYF
TRBJ2-7	NA	TRBV28	CASRLRDSSYEQYF
TRBJ1-4	NA	TRBV7-9	CASSFSPATNEKLFF
TRBJ2-3	once	TRBV28	CASRWGASTDTQYF
TRBJ2-3	NA	TRBV30	CAWSPGLAGGPGKDTQYF
TRBJ2-2	NA	TRBV1	CTSSQESLAGANTGELFF
TRBJ1-4	NA	TRBV5-1	CASRPEPPNEKLFF
TRBJ1-2	NA	TRBV5-4	CASSSAQQQSSYGYTF
TRBJ1-1	NA	TRBV11-3	CASSLGGSFEAFF
TRBJ2-5	NA	TRBV3-1/TRBV3-2	CASSQGRGRTGGRETQYF
TRBJ1-5	few	TRBV6-5	CASSPGASQPQHF
TRBJ2-4	NA	TRBV18	CASSKAVGENIQYF
TRBJ1-5	NA	TRBV28	CASTRGTGGRNQPQHF
TRBJ1-1	NA	TRBV11-3	CASSLTSGGTEAFF
TRBJ2-2	NA	TRBV28	CASSLTTGELFF
TRBJ1-2	medium-sized	TRBV4-1	CASSQDPLGGSSYGYTF
TRBJ2-7	NA	TRBV7-2	CASSLGGQDYEQYF
TRBJ2-3	NA	TRBV7-6	CASSLDLAGGTDTQYF
TRBJ1-2	NA	TRBV30	CAWTRLGGRNYGYTF
TRBJ1-6	NA	TRBV18	CASSPTLNNSPLHF
TRBJ1-1	NA	TRBV27	CASSFGQGRFTEAFF
TRBJ2-7	NA	TRBV4-2	CASSQDLKGGQSSYEQYF
TRBJ1-5	NA	TRBV2	CASRGGQGKSNQPQHF
TRBJ2-7	NA	TRBV28	CASSLAGGRVYEQYF
TRBJ1-1	NA	TRBV27	CASSQTGGFSEAFF
TRBJ2-1	NA	TRBV28	CASSPQRGAVSYNEQFF
TRBJ1-5	few	TRBV9	CASSIGQGNQPQHF
TRBJ1-5	NA	TRBV7-9	CASSLGGVGHQPQHF
TRBJ2-5	NA	TRBV5-4	CASSSRTSGGETQYF
TRBJ1-4	NA	TRBV28	CATTTGATNEKLFF
TRBJ2-1	NA	TRBV27	CASSLPGQGALNEQFF
TRBJ2-7	NA	TRBV6-5	CASSPSVVSSYEQYF
TRBJ2-1	NA	TRBV27	CATAATAYNEQFF
TRBJ2-7	NA	TRBV7-2	CASSLVFVSDGEQYF
TRBJ2-3	NA	TRBV7-2	CATKRGYGTDTQYF
TRBJ2-2	NA	TRBV9	CASTHSGKNTGELFF
TRBJ1-1	once	TRBV6-5	CASQSGDSHTEAFF
TRBJ1-5	few	TRBV27	CASSPQGAARAQHF
TRBJ2-2	NA	TRBV3-1/TRBV3-2	CASSFTSGRNTGELFF
TRBJ1-6	NA	TRBV30	CAWSGGDSNNSPLHF
TRBJ1-6	NA	TRBV4-2	CASSQEAQVVNSPLHF